These 16 T cell receptor beta chains originate from one sample sequenced in a study of breast tumors, draining lymph nodes, adjacent tissues. Samples came from axillary lymph nodes draining the breast cancer. Via MiXCR, TCRdb re-called the multiplex PCR reads, giving one row per CDR3 protein. The profile shows 150,000 to 200,000 distinct CDR3 sequences, 33% of them singletons. The sequencing sample was made of axillary lymph node tissue. The source is a female donor with breast cancer. Some clones in this sample may be carry-over from other donors' samples.

The CDR3 spells CASSESTAGPTDTQYF. The DNA of the CDR3 is TGTGCCAGCAGCGAGTCCACGGCGGGCCCCACAGATACGCAGTATTTT. This chain joins TRBV9 and TRBJ2-3, with D possibly matching TRBD2 (5 bases). CDR3 length equals 16 residues. Trimming pared 3 bases from V and 2 bases from J, leaving 16 bases between. Germline CDR1 SGDLS, CDR2 YYNGEE.

The table lists this clonotype with a few counts. V gene TRBV18 combines with J gene TRBJ2-7, with 8 bases that match TRBD2. Per germline, CDR1 KGHSH and CDR2 LQKENI. This CDR3 is built from 15 residues. The V and J ends lost 7 bases and 1 base, in that order; junction bases with no gene match: 9. The CDR3 nucleotides read TGTGCCAGCTGCGCCGGGACTAGTATTTCCTACGAGCAGTACTTC. It is translated as CASCAGTSISYEQYF.

As concerns this clonotype: It is unclear where the CDR3 begins or ends on the DNA, so no DNA is shown, and the CDR3 is as TCRdb lists it. The V and J genes are TRBV7-8 and TRBJ2-6; TRBD2, the table's D call, lacks a check against the DNA. The CDR3 contains 24 residues when both ends are counted. CDR1 is SGHVS and CDR2 is FQNEAQ in the germline V gene. CDR3 amino acids: CASSFYICSATPGRGRSGANVLTF.

This clonotype was recorded many times. The V call is TRBV2, the J call TRBJ1-4; D not certain. From germline, CDR1 is SNHLY and CDR2 FYNNEI. CDR3 length: 12 amino acids. V was trimmed by 7 bases and J by 5 bases, leaving 8 bases between them. As DNA, the CDR3 is TGTGCCAGCATTCAAGGGAATGAAAAACTGTTTTTT. It yields the protein CASIQGNEKLFF.

This clonotype was counted at least ten times. This sequence joins TRBV4-1 and TRBJ2-1; no definite D call. Germline V lookup: CDR1 MGHRA, CDR2 YSYEKL. Trimming left V 2 bases short and J 0 bases short, with 8 bases between. This CDR3 spans 15 amino acids. CDR3 bases: TGCGCCAGCAGCCAACGACCTGACTCCTACAATGAGCAGTTCTTC. It specifies CASSQRPDSYNEQFF.

The CDR3, as DNA: TGTGCCAGCAGCGCGAGCGGGGGGACATACAATGAGCAGTTCTTC. Protein product: CASSASGGTYNEQFF. This sequence joins TRBV9 and TRBJ2-1, with 9 bases aligning to TRBD2. This CDR3 is 15 amino acids long. The germline V gene encodes CDR1 SGDLS and CDR2 YYNGEE. V was pared by 3 bases and J by 4 bases, with 5 bases of the junction left unmatched.

This clonotype was detected ten times or more. This rearrangement joins TRBV9 to TRBJ2-7, with 8 bases identical to TRBD2. V was clipped by 6 bases and J by 0 bases; unmatched bases: 5. The CDR3 covers 14 residues. Germline-derived CDR1 and CDR2 are SGDLS and YYNGEE. The CDR3 here is CASNAGGSSYEQYF. CDR3 coding DNA: TGTGCCAGCAACGCGGGAGGTAGCTCCTACGAGCAGTACTTC.

At least ten counts were recorded for this clonotype. This sequence joins TRBV2 and TRBJ2-1; 7 bases are a match to TRBD1. Looked up from germline, CDR1 is SNHLY and CDR2 is FYNNEI. The CDR3 consists of 16 residues. Unmatched junction bases numbered 14, after V lost 5 bases and J lost 7 bases. The CDR3 sequence is CASSLQSGTVGNEQFF. The CDR3 coding sequence is TGTGCCAGCAGTCTCCAGTCGGGGACAGTCGGAAATGAGCAGTTCTTC.

This clonotype has ten or more counts. The chain combines TRBV19 with TRBJ2-3; 7 nucleotides match TRBD1. The CDR3 sequence is 15 residues long. Germline trimming cut 5 bases from V and 2 bases from J; bases unmatched to any gene: 7. CDR1 LNHDA and CDR2 SQIVND come from the germline V gene (reference sequence). CDR3 loop: CASSATGFTTDTQYF. The CDR3 coding sequence is TGTGCCAGTAGTGCGACAGGGTTTACCACAGATACGCAGTATTTT.

The chain employs TRBV30 and TRBJ1-5, with a weak D call TRBD1 (5 bases). This CDR3 spans 14 amino acids. CDR1 GTSNPN and CDR2 SVGIG come from the germline V gene (reference sequence). Trimming left V 2 bases short and J 6 bases short, with 14 bases between. CDR3 sequence (DNA): TGTGCCTGGAGTCCAAGTTATGGGGGTCAGCCCCAGCATTTT. Its translation: CAWSPSYGGQPQHF.

Many counts were recorded for this clonotype. This sequence joins TRBV7-6 and TRBJ2-2, with D unclear. The CDR3 sequence is 11 residues long. V was shortened by 4 bases and J by 4 bases, with 1 base between the two germline ends. Germline loops: CDR1 SGHVS, CDR2 FNYEAQ. The CDR3 protein is CASSSTGELFF. The CDR3 DNA follows: TGTGCCAGCAGCTCCACCGGGGAGCTGTTTTTT.

At least ten counts were recorded for this clonotype. This chain joins TRBV14 and TRBJ2-3, with 7 bases identical to TRBD1. Trimming removed 0 bases from V and 2 bases from J; junction bases left unmatched: 5. The germline V gene has CDR1 SGHDN and CDR2 FVKESK. This CDR3 is built from 16 residues. DNA for the CDR3: TGTGCCAGCAGCCAAGATCGAGGGGGCCTCACAGATACGCAGTATTTT. Protein product: CASSQDRGGLTDTQYF.

The sample holds many counts of this clonotype. The chain couples TRBV7-3 to TRBJ2-1; 8 nucleotides match TRBD2. V gave up 1 base and J gave up 0 bases; unmatched junction bases: 2. This CDR3 comprises 16 residues. Germline CDR1 SGHTA, CDR2 FQGTGA. CDR3 bases: TGTGCCAGCAGCTTAATGGCGGGGGGCTCCTACAATGAGCAGTTCTTC. It specifies CASSLMAGGSYNEQFF.

There are many counts of this clonotype. The chain carries TRBV5-1 and TRBJ1-5; no clear D gene. V dropped 1 base and J dropped 4 bases, with 6 bases sitting between them. This CDR3 is built from 13 residues. Germline loops: CDR1 SGHRS, CDR2 YFSETQ. The chain's CDR3 is CASSLNLNQPQHF. CDR3 DNA: TGCGCCAGCAGCTTGAATCTAAATCAGCCCCAGCATTTT.

This clonotype was found many times. This rearrangement joins TRBV6-1 to TRBJ1-6; no reliable D call. The CDR3 covers 16 residues. Trimming pared 3 bases from V and 6 bases from J, leaving 15 bases between. Germline V gives CDR1 MNHNS, CDR2 SASEGT. DNA of the CDR3: TGTGCCAGCAGTGATAATTTCTCGGGAGGTAATTCACCCCTCCACTTT. Its protein product is CASSDNFSGGNSPLHF.

This clonotype came up many times. This chain connects TRBV7-3 to TRBJ2-1; 9 nucleotides line up with TRBD2. The V and J ends lost 5 bases and 5 bases, in that order; junction bases with no gene match: 7. Per germline, CDR1 SGHTA and CDR2 FQGTGA. The CDR3 is 15 residues long. CDR3 region: CASSPMAGGNNEQFF. The CDR3 DNA reads TGTGCCAGCAGCCCCATGGCGGGAGGGAACAATGAGCAGTTCTTC.